The rows below give T cell receptor beta chains drawn from one sample of a study of blood T cell repertoires in COVID-19. Here immunoSEQ multiplex PCR was the method, and the copy in TCRdb shows in-frame clones only, minus some. The sample shows about 190,000 clones, roughly 85% of them seen only once. The material sequenced was peripheral blood. These receptors came from a woman older than 75 with active or convalescent COVID-19. CDR3s include the opening cysteine and the closing phenylalanine or tryptophan. The D gene is left open where the match is weak. Clone size is not always given. Where it is, it says once, few, many or a class for expanded clones.

cdr3_aa	cdr3_nt	d_call	clone_size	v_call	j_call
CASGLGASETQYF	TGTGCTAGTGGTTTGGGGGCGTCAGAGACCCAGTACTTC	.	few	TRBV12-5	TRBJ2-5
CASSRGGAGEAFF	TGCGCCAGCAGCCGTGGGGGGGCTGGTGAAGCTTTCTTT	.	.	TRBV5-1	TRBJ1-1
CASSEVGGPEADTQYF	TGTGCCAGCAGTGAAGTGGGCGGCCCGGAGGCAGATACGCAGTATTTT	.	.	TRBV2	TRBJ2-3
CAISESQAGETQYF	TGTGCCATCAGTGAGTCGCAAGCAGGAGAGACCCAGTACTTC	.	.	TRBV10-3	TRBJ2-5
CASSLYKGQGEGYTF	TGTGCCAGCAGCTTGTACAAAGGACAGGGAGAAGGCTACACCTTC	TRBD1	.	TRBV7-8	TRBJ1-2
CASSIRSTEAFF	TGTGCCAGCAGCATTCGTTCCACTGAAGCTTTCTTT	.	.	TRBV7-9	TRBJ1-1
CASSGQVGETQYF	TGTGCCAGTAGTGGACAGGTTGGGGAGACCCAGTACTTC	TRBD1	.	TRBV19	TRBJ2-5
CASSLDQGEFAGELFF	TGTGCCAGCAGCCTAGACCAGGGGGAGTTTGCCGGGGAGCTGTTTTTT	TRBD1	.	TRBV7-8	TRBJ2-2
CASSYLGGEQYF	TGTGCCAGCAGTTATTTGGGAGGCGAGCAGTACTTC	.	many	TRBV27	TRBJ2-7
CSVEEREGLEQYF	TGCAGCGTTGAGGAGCGGGAGGGCCTCGAGCAGTACTTC	TRBD2	.	TRBV29-1	TRBJ2-7
CASSLRQEGGYTF	TGTGCCAGCAGTTTGCGGCAGGAGGGTGGCTACACCTTC	.	.	TRBV28	TRBJ1-2
CASSIYENYGYTF	TGTGCCAGTAGTATTTACGAGAACTATGGCTACACCTTC	.	.	TRBV19	TRBJ1-2
CASSSPGQGNTEAFF	TGTGCCAGCAGTTCCCCCGGACAGGGTAACACTGAAGCTTTCTTT	TRBD1	.	TRBV28	TRBJ1-1
CASSLSSSPYEQYF	TGTGCCAGCAGTTTGAGTAGTAGTCCCTACGAGCAGTACTTC	.	.	TRBV6-5	TRBJ2-7
CAWSVGAGVGSNEQFF	TGTGCCTGGAGTGTGGGCGCGGGAGTTGGAAGCAATGAGCAGTTCTTC	TRBD2	.	TRBV30	TRBJ2-1
CASSWTSGDTGELFF	TGTGCCAGCAGTTGGACTAGCGGAGACACCGGGGAGCTGTTTTTT	TRBD2	.	TRBV6-5	TRBJ2-2
CASSRGGGFTEAFF	TGTGCCAGCAGCCGAGGGGGGGGATTCACTGAAGCTTTCTTT	.	.	TRBV7-8	TRBJ1-1
CASRQQGMWNQPQHF	TGTGCCAGTAGGCAACAGGGTATGTGGAATCAGCCCCAGCATTTT	.	.	TRBV19	TRBJ1-5
CASSLIRGLTNQPQHF	TGTGCCAGCAGTTTGATCAGGGGGCTGACCAATCAGCCCCAGCATTTT	TRBD1	.	TRBV28	TRBJ1-5
CASSPRQGSSLGANVLTF	TGTGCCAGCAGCCCCCGACAGGGGTCTTCTCTGGGAGCCAACGTCCTGACTTTC	TRBD1	.	TRBV7-3	TRBJ2-6
CASSPTGQGSSYEQYF	TGCGCCAGCAGCCCTACGGGACAGGGTAGCTCCTACGAGCAGTACTTC	TRBD1	.	TRBV5-1	TRBJ2-7
CASSPRVSEAFF	TGTGCCAGCAGCCCCCGGGTTTCTGAAGCTTTCTTT	.	.	TRBV28	TRBJ1-1
CAWSVGSGRANEQYF	TGTGCCTGGAGTGTAGGTAGCGGGAGGGCCAACGAGCAGTACTTC	TRBD2	few	TRBV30	TRBJ2-7
CASSESETRGAVYTQYF	TGTGCCAGCAGTGAATCCGAGACTAGAGGGGCCGTTTATACGCAGTATTTT	.	.	TRBV6-1	TRBJ2-3
CASSQQGLHTIYF	TGTGCCAGCAGCCAACAGGGTCTACACACCATATATTTT	.	.	TRBV11-3	TRBJ1-3
CASSPSENTEAFF	TGTGCCAGCAGTCCCAGTGAGAACACTGAAGCTTTCTTT	.	few	TRBV6-4	TRBJ1-1
CASSLVGQAGNTIYF	TGCGCCAGCAGCTTGGTGGGGCAAGCGGGAAACACCATATATTTT	.	.	TRBV5-1	TRBJ1-3
CASSFSGSTNEQFF	TGCGCCAGCAGCTTTAGCGGGAGCACCAATGAGCAGTTCTTC	TRBD2	.	TRBV5-1	TRBJ2-1
CASSYQQGDNEKLFF	TGCGCCAGCAGCTATCAACAGGGGGATAATGAAAAACTGTTTTTT	TRBD1	once	TRBV5-1	TRBJ1-4
CASTGGTSGRVDEQFF	TGTGCCAGTACTGGCGGGACTAGCGGGAGGGTCGATGAGCAGTTCTTC	TRBD2	.	TRBV19	TRBJ2-1
CASSPGGGGRASYNEQFF	TGTGCCAGCAGTCCCGGTGGTGGCGGGAGGGCCTCCTACAATGAGCAGTTCTTC	TRBD2	.	TRBV27	TRBJ2-1
CAISEQGPSYGYTF	TGTGCCATCAGTGAACAGGGGCCCAGCTATGGCTACACCTTC	TRBD1	.	TRBV10-3	TRBJ1-2
CASSYSKALRESGQFF	TGTGCCAGCAGTTACTCGAAGGCACTAAGGGAGTCGGGGCAGTTCTTC	.	.	TRBV6-5	TRBJ2-1
CASMGGQTDTDTQYF	TGTGCCAGCATGGGCGGACAGACAGACACAGATACGCAGTATTTT	.	.	TRBV5-4	TRBJ2-3
CASSLGTLNTEAFF	TGCGCCAGCAGCTTGGGGACACTGAACACTGAAGCTTTCTTT	.	.	TRBV5-1	TRBJ1-1
CASSRGTSGGVARELFF	TGTGCCAGCAGCCGTGGGACTAGCGGGGGAGTAGCTAGGGAGCTGTTTTTT	TRBD2	few	TRBV5-4	TRBJ2-2
CASSPHLQSEQYF	TGTGCCAGCTCACCCCACCTCCAGTCCGAGCAGTACTTC	.	.	TRBV18	TRBJ2-7
CASSPTPGGYSNQPQHF	TGCGCCAGCAGCCCAACCCCCGGCGGTTATAGCAATCAGCCCCAGCATTTT	.	.	TRBV5-1	TRBJ1-5
CASSEMDRLNTEAFF	TGCGCCAGCAGCGAAATGGACAGATTGAACACTGAAGCTTTCTTT	.	once	TRBV5-1	TRBJ1-1
CASSVGGLGADTQYF	TGTGCCAGCAGTGTGGGAGGTCTAGGGGCAGATACGCAGTATTTT	.	once	TRBV6-4	TRBJ2-3
CASSLRPSANTGELFF	TGTGCCAGCAGCTTACGTCCTAGCGCGAACACCGGGGAGCTGTTTTTT	.	.	TRBV7-3	TRBJ2-2
CASMNRLAGLGNEQFF	TGTGCCAGTATGAATCGACTAGCGGGATTGGGCAATGAGCAGTTCTTC	TRBD2	once	TRBV19	TRBJ2-1
CASSPQDRGFYGYTF	TGTGCCAGCAGCCCTCAGGACAGGGGGTTCTATGGCTACACCTTC	TRBD1	.	TRBV7-9	TRBJ1-2
CASSLVGKERGYTF	TGTGCCAGCAGCTTAGTCGGGAAGGAGCGGGGCTACACCTTC	.	.	TRBV5-4	TRBJ1-2
CASSLGQGLTGELFF	TGTGCCAGCAGCTTGGGACAGGGTCTCACCGGGGAGCTGTTTTTT	TRBD1	.	TRBV5-6	TRBJ2-2
CASSVEWGQNNYGYTF	TGTGCCAGCAGCGTAGAATGGGGACAGAATAACTATGGCTACACCTTC	TRBD1	.	TRBV9	TRBJ1-2
CASSPVGSPNYGYTF	TGTGCCAGCAGCCCGGTAGGGAGCCCTAACTATGGCTACACCTTC	.	once	TRBV7-3	TRBJ1-2
CAWTGTVNTGELFF	TGTGCCTGGACCGGGACAGTGAACACCGGGGAGCTGTTTTTT	TRBD1	once	TRBV30	TRBJ2-2
CAWSVKTGGANTEAFF	TGTGCCTGGAGTGTAAAAACAGGGGGCGCGAACACTGAAGCTTTCTTT	TRBD1	.	TRBV30	TRBJ1-1
CASSESGVQPQHF	TGTGCCAGCAGTGAATCCGGGGTACAGCCCCAGCATTTT	.	once	TRBV6-1	TRBJ1-5
CASSGTGGRETQYF	TGTGCCAGCAGCGGGACAGGGGGCCGAGAGACCCAGTACTTC	TRBD1	.	TRBV9	TRBJ2-5
CASSLTSGASSYNEQFF	TGTGCCAGCAGTCTGACTAGCGGTGCGAGCTCCTACAATGAGCAGTTCTTC	TRBD2	few	TRBV6-6	TRBJ2-1
CASSATGTTNEKLFF	TGTGCCAGTAGTGCTACAGGCACAACTAATGAAAAACTGTTTTTT	.	once	TRBV19	TRBJ1-4
CASSEQFRTGSYEQYF	TGTGCCAGCAGTGAACAATTCCGGACAGGGTCTTACGAGCAGTACTTC	TRBD1	.	TRBV6-1	TRBJ2-7
CASSEPRRGYEKLFF	TGTGCCAGCAGTGAACCCCGCCGGGGATATGAAAAACTGTTTTTT	.	.	TRBV6-1	TRBJ1-4